Listed below are T cell receptor beta chains from one sample, sequenced in a study of identifying expanded T cells in peripheral blood. Generated by immunoSEQ multiplex PCR, the TCRdb table keeps only in-frame clones and is missing some. The repertoire holds about 85,000 clones, with around nine tenths as singletons. Sequenced: blood. These receptor sequences come from a person aged 18-70 years in good health. CDR3s leave out the opening cysteine and the closing phenylalanine or tryptophan. The order of the fields is J gene, V gene, CDR3 protein.

J: TRBJ2-7; V: TRBV18; CDR3: ASSSDRNYEQY
J: TRBJ2-5; V: TRBV9; CDR3: LEGLLYQETQY
J: TRBJ1-2; V: TRBV7-9; CDR3: ASSFLTSGGRHGYT
J: TRBJ2-7; V: TRBV7-2; CDR3: ASSEPGARYEQY
J: TRBJ2-3; V: TRBV18; CDR3: ASSPPARTDTQY
J: TRBJ2-7; V: TRBV6-5; CDR3: ASSYAGLADGYEQY
J: TRBJ1-1; V: TRBV5-6; CDR3: ASSLWGRNTEAF
J: TRBJ2-1; V: TRBV10-3; CDR3: AISGTDSNEQF
J: TRBJ1-5; V: TRBV18; CDR3: ASSPGRLNQPQH
J: TRBJ1-1; V: TRBV20-1; CDR3: SASRQGGAF
J: TRBJ2-7; V: TRBV4-3; CDR3: ASSQGTSGGVYEQY
J: TRBJ2-3; V: TRBV13; CDR3: ASSPTRRDTQY
J: TRBJ2-5; V: TRBV5-1; CDR3: ASSFLLQQETQY
J: TRBJ2-6; V: TRBV11-2; CDR3: ATTPRGTGISGANVLT
J: TRBJ1-5; V: TRBV7-9; CDR3: ASSRGRDQPQH
J: TRBJ1-2; V: TRBV7-2; CDR3: ASSLGLGGYYGYT
J: TRBJ2-7; V: TRBV7-2; CDR3: ASSLFGNSYEQY
J: TRBJ2-7; V: TRBV4-2; CDR3: ASSHGLKPYEQY
J: TRBJ2-7; V: TRBV28; CDR3: ASSSTLYGGGYEQY
J: TRBJ1-2; V: TRBV29-1; CDR3: SVVPLLSTSGYT